The sample holds a few counts of the clone carrying this T cell receptor (beta chain). These data originate in a study of cytomegalovirus exposure and HLA in healthy donors. 60 Vbeta and 13 Jbeta primers were used in PCR. This table comes from immunoSEQ multiplex PCR, and its TCRdb copy is limited to in-frame clones, with some not included. The table includes roughly 130,000 clones, about 62% detected once. Trimming stripped 1 base from V and 4 bases from J, with 11 bases between. Germline V gene sequence: CDR1 MNHEY, CDR2 SVGAGI. The CDR3 contains 14 residues. The sequencing input was PBMCs. The V call is TRBV6-5, the J call TRBJ2-7; D unclear. This clonotype was obtained from a woman between 40 and 55 years old in good health and CMV-seropositive. The CDR3 loop is CASSYWPESYEQYF. The CDR3 DNA sequence: TGTGCCAGCAGTTACTGGCCGGAGTCATACGAGCAGTACTTC.